Detailed here is one T cell receptor beta chain. The antigen is undetermined. TCRdb re-derived calls from the RACE reads in MiXCR, one entry per CDR3 protein. The sample includes 99,000 or so distinct CDR3 sequences, less than 40% seen only once; the top ten take roughly 2.7%. This sample is part of a study of human T cells and chemical hapten exposure. Germline CDR1 SEHNR, CDR2 FQNEAQ (reference sequence). This CDR3 spans 12 amino acids. The V and J ends lost 6 bases and 6 bases, in that order; junction bases with no gene match: 3. Time point meaning: patch test 3, about 24 weeks after DPC sensitization. Noted treatment: therapeutic diphenylcyclopropenone sensitization with weekly scalp DPC. General study results and limits: Expanded TCRs were compared with controls, and the expanded TCRs formed significantly more large CDR3 similarity clusters.

This chain links TRBV7-9 with TRBJ2-3; 7 bases align to TRBD1. The sequences come from whole blood, collected in connection with sensitization to the hapten diphenylcyclopropenone (DPC). The receptor's source is a man in his forties or fifties with alopecia areata. Some clones in this sample may be carry-over from other donors' samples. CDR3: CASRFRGDTQYF. The CDR3 nucleotides are TGTGCCAGCAGGTTCAGGGGGGATACGCAGTATTTT.